The 12 T cell receptor beta chains listed next were all sequenced from one sample in a study of early T cells in non-severe SARS-CoV-2 infection. MiXCR, applied by TCRdb to the 5' RACE reads, yields one record per CDR3 protein. This sample has 74,000 or so distinct CDR3 sequences; about 13% occur once, and the top ten carry 1.1%. Source material: whole blood. These receptors all stem from an adult who was a healthcare worker with PCR-confirmed SARS-CoV-2 infection or an uninfected control (not recorded which).

This rearrangement joins TRBV9 to TRBJ2-1, with TRBD2 matching over 7 bases. CDR3 length: 15 amino acids. Germline lookup yields CDR1 SGDLS and CDR2 YYNGEE. The J segment lost 5 bases and the V segment lost 1 base, leaving 6 bases of the junction unmatched. The CDR3 loop is CASSVSASGNNEQFF. For the CDR3, the DNA is TGTGCCAGCAGCGTATCCGCTAGCGGAAACAATGAGCAGTTCTTC.

This clonotype was detected ten times or more. The V and J genes are TRBV2 and TRBJ2-1; the D is unclear. The CDR3 covers 11 residues. V dropped 7 bases and J dropped 8 bases, with 9 bases sitting between them. CDR1 is SNHLY and CDR2 is FYNNEI in the germline V gene. CDR3 in DNA: TGTGCCAGCATCACCTCCGATGAGCAGTTCTTC. This sequence encodes CASITSDEQFF.

There are many counts of this clonotype. This sequence joins TRBV15 and TRBJ2-7; 8 bases are a match to TRBD1. Germline CDR1 reads LNHNV; CDR2 reads YYDKDF (reference sequence). CDR3 size: 14 residues. V shed 5 bases, J shed 1 base, and the junction held 4 bases outside the gene matches. CDR3 sequence reads: CATSPGGWSYEQYF. CDR3 nucleotides: TGTGCCACCAGCCCAGGGGGCTGGTCCTACGAGCAGTACTTC.

This clonotype appeared many times. The chain carries TRBV7-9 and TRBJ2-5; TRBD1 matches at 9 bases. Germline V gene data show CDR1 as SEHNR and CDR2 as FQNEAQ (reference sequence). The CDR3 spans 14 residues. Trimming removed 3 bases from V and 4 bases from J; junction bases left unmatched: 3. This CDR3 reads CASSFTGGTETQYF. The CDR3 DNA reads TGTGCCAGCAGCTTCACAGGGGGCACAGAGACCCAGTACTTC. Using reference TRBV7-9 and TRBJ2-5 for the parts outside the CDR3, the full variable domain is DTGVSQNPRHKITKRGQNVTFRCDPISEHNRLYWYRQTLGQGPEFLTYFQNEAQLEKSRLLSDRFSAERPKGSFSTLEIQRTEQGDSAMYLCASSFTGGTETQYFGPGTRLLVL.

This rearrangement joins TRBV6-1 to TRBJ2-3, with 8 bases identical to TRBD1. Germline loops: CDR1 MNHNS, CDR2 SASEGT. V lost 6 bases to trimming and J lost 2 bases; unmatched junction nucleotides: 7. This CDR3 has 15 residues. CDR3: CASRVEDRATDTQYF. The CDR3 nucleotides read TGTGCCAGCAGGGTCGAGGACAGGGCCACAGATACGCAGTATTTT.

There are a few counts of this clonotype. The rearrangement links TRBV5-5 to TRBJ1-2; 10 positions agree with TRBD1. This CDR3 spans 15 amino acids. Unmatched junction bases numbered 7, after V lost 3 bases and J lost 5 bases. Germline V CDR1 and CDR2: SGHKS, YYEKEE (reference sequence). The CDR3 coding sequence is TGTGCCAGCAGCTACGGACAGGGGGTCTGGTATGGCTACACCTTC. This sequence encodes CASSYGQGVWYGYTF.

This clonotype was seen a few times. This chain joins TRBV27 and TRBJ2-7; D is perhaps TRBD1 (6 bases). V lost 8 bases, J lost 4 bases, and 27 bases lay in between. Per the germline V gene, CDR1 is MNHEY and CDR2 is SMNVEV (reference sequence). The CDR3 covers 17 residues. CDR3: CASGVPLFGQPLYEQYF. Here the CDR3 DNA reads TGTGCCAGCGGCGTCCCACTTTTCGGACAGCCTCTGTACGAGCAGTACTTC.

This clonotype occurred many times. J is TRBJ2-7 and V is TRBV7-2, with TRBD1 matching 7 bases. This CDR3 region has 14 residues. Per germline, CDR1 SGHTA and CDR2 FQGNSA. V lost 1 base and J lost 12; bases outside the gene matches: 12. CDR3 protein: CASSLGHDRAKLYF. The DNA for the CDR3 is TGTGCCAGCAGCTTAGGGCATGACAGGGCCAAACTGTACTTC.

The V call is TRBV7-2, the J call TRBJ2-3, with TRBD2 identical over 12 bases. There are 16 residues in the CDR3. Per germline, CDR1 SGHTA and CDR2 FQGNSA. J gave up 1 base and V 5 bases, and 4 bases lay outside the gene matches. CDR3 amino acids: CASSQTSGSRTDTQYF. As DNA, the CDR3 is TGTGCCAGCAGCCAGACTAGCGGGAGCCGCACAGATACGCAGTATTTT. Combining the CDR3 with reference TRBV7-2 and TRBJ2-3 gives the whole variable domain GAGVSQSPSNKVTEKGKDVELRCDPISGHTALYWYRQSLGQGLEFLIYFQGNSAPDKSGLPSDRFSAERTGGSVSTLTIQRTQQEDSAVYLCASSQTSGSRTDTQYFGPGTRLTVL.

The chain has TRBV9 and TRBJ2-2; possible D gene TRBD1, 5 bases. The CDR3 length is 14 residues. Per germline, CDR1 SGDLS and CDR2 YYNGEE. V lost 0 bases to trimming and J lost 9 bases, with 12 bases between them. CDR3 in DNA: TGTGCCAGCAGCGTAGGTGGCGGACACCGGGAGCTGTTTTTT. Its protein product is CASSVGGGHRELFF.

The chain couples TRBV18 to TRBJ1-6; D unresolved. Germline V gene sequence: CDR1 KGHSH, CDR2 LQKENI. V was cut by 3 bases and J by 5 bases, with 14 bases left in between. The CDR3 contains 16 residues. CDR3 sequence: CASSPSLDRDNSPLHF. The DNA of the CDR3 is TGTGCCAGCTCACCCAGTTTGGACCGAGATAATTCACCCCTCCACTTT.

This clonotype was counted ten times or more. The chain joins TRBV27 to TRBJ2-5, with 7 bases lining up with TRBD2. Germline values: CDR1 MNHEY, CDR2 SMNVEV (reference sequence). The CDR3 has 13 residues. With V trimmed by 6 bases and J by 3 bases, 4 bases remained unmatched. This CDR3 reads CASRMGGKETQYF. Written as DNA, the CDR3 is TGTGCCAGCAGGATGGGAGGGAAAGAGACCCAGTACTTC.